This TCR beta chain appears in the sequencing data of a study of identical twins. TCRdb reprocessed the 5' RACE reads via MiXCR and lists one record per CDR3 protein. The sample yields around 550,000 distinct CDR3 sequences, over 12% seen once. These data were also filed under a second study, of yellow fever vaccine responses in identical twins.

The sequenced sample was CD4+ T cells sorted from blood. This clonotype was obtained from a woman between 18 and 30 years old in good health.

CDR3 loop: CASSQDVLAGVGGELFF. The CDR3 coding sequence is TGCGCCAGCAGCCAAGATGTACTAGCGGGAGTGGGCGGGGAGCTGTTTTTT. The chain employs TRBV4-1 and TRBJ2-2, with 11 bases fitting TRBD2. V lost 0 bases to trimming and J lost 7 bases; unmatched junction nucleotides: 7. The CDR3 is 17 residues long. Germline V CDR1 and CDR2: MGHRA, YSYEKL.